These 5 T cell receptor beta chains originate from one sample sequenced in a study of PD-L1 blockade in urothelial cancer. Libraries were prepared by immunoSEQ multiplex PCR; TCRdb keeps only in-frame clonotypes and omits some of them. The data hold tens of thousands of clones, with 75% to 90% observed a single time. Time point of the sample: pretreatment peripheral blood. The sample here was PBMCs, taken around atezolizumab (anti-PD-L1) treatment. The receptor set was obtained from a man aged 45-60 years with urothelial cancer.

The chain joins TRBV28 to TRBJ1-4; the D gene is possibly TRBD1 (5 bases). Per the germline V gene, CDR1 is MDHEN and CDR2 is SYDVKM. V was clipped by 5 bases and J by 5 bases, with 15 bases between them. The CDR3 has 15 residues. CDR3 nucleotides: TGTGCCAGCAGTACCGGAGGGGCAAAAAATGAAAAACTGTTTTTT. Protein: CASSTGGAKNEKLFF.

The rearrangement links TRBV19 to TRBJ2-7, with D uncertain. Between the trimmed V and J ends, which lost 3 bases and 2 bases, there was a span of 11 bases. The CDR3 runs to 14 residues. The germline V gene has CDR1 LNHDA and CDR2 SQIVND (reference sequence). CDR3 in amino acids: CASSIGPMAYEQYF. The CDR3 bases are TGTGCCAGTAGTATTGGGCCAATGGCCTACGAGCAGTACTTC. Supplemented by reference TRBV19 and TRBJ2-7, the full variable domain reads DGGITQSPKYLFRKEGQNVTLSCEQNLNHDAMYWYRQDPGQGLRLIYYSQIVNDFQKGDIAEGYSVSREKKESFPLTVTSAQKNPTAFYLCASSIGPMAYEQYFGPGTRLTVT.

The CDR3: CASSPVGQPGAPQHF. The CDR3 DNA is TGTGCCAGCAGCCCGGTGGGACAGCCTGGGGCGCCCCAGCATTTT. This rearrangement joins TRBV7-9 to TRBJ1-5, with 7 bases aligning to TRBD1. The CDR3 extends over 15 amino acids. Germline CDR1 and CDR2: SEHNR and FQNEAQ (reference sequence). The ends lost 5 bases at V and 9 bases at J; junction bases unmatched: 13.

J is TRBJ2-1 and V is TRBV7-2; TRBD2 is a possible D gene (6 bases). V lost 5 bases and J lost 6, with 14 bases in between. Germline V CDR1 and CDR2: SGHTA, FQGNSA. The CDR3 extends over 14 amino acids. The CDR3 DNA is TGTGCCAGCAGCCGTCCCGGGGGTGGCAATGAGCAGTTCTTC. Encoded protein: CASSRPGGGNEQFF.

The chain has TRBV7-8 and TRBJ2-5, with TRBD1 identical over 7 bases. J was trimmed by 0 bases and V by 2 bases; bases with no gene match: 6. CDR1 and CDR2 from the germline V gene are SGHVS and FQNEAQ. This CDR3 is 16 amino acids long. In DNA form, the CDR3 reads TGTGCCAGCAGCTTAATAGGCAGGGGGTACCAAGAGACCCAGTACTTC. It specifies CASSLIGRGYQETQYF.